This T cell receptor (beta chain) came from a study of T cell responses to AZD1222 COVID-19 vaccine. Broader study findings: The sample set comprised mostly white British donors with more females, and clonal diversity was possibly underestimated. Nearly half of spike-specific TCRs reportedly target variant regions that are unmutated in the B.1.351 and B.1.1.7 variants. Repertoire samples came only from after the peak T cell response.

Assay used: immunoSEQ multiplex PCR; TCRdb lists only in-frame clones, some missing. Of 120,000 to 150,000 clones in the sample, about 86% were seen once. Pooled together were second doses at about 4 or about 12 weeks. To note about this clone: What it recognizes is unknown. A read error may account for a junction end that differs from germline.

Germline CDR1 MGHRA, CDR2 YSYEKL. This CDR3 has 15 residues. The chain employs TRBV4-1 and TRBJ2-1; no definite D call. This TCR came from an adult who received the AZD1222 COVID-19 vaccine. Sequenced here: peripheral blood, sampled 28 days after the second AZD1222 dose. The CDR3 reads CASSEDWSSYNEQFF. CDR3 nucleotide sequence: TGCGCCAGCAGCGAAGACTGGAGCTCCTACAATGAGCAGTTCTTC.